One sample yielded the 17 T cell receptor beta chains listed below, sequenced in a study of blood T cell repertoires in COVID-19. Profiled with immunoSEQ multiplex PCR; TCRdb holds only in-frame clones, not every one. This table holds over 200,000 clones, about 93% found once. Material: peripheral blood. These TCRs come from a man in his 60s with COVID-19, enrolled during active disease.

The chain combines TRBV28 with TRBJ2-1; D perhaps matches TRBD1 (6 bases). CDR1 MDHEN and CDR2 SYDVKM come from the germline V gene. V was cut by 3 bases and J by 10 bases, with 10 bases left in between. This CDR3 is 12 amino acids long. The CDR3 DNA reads TGTGCCAGCAGTTTTTTGGGGGCGGAGCAGTTCTTC. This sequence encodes CASSFLGAEQFF.

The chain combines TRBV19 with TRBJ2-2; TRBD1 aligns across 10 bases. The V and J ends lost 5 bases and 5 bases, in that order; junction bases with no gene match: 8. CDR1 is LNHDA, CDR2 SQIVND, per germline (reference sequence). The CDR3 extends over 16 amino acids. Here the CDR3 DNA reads TGTGCCAGTAGTGACGACAGGGGGCGCGTTACCGGGGAGCTGTTTTTT. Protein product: CASSDDRGRVTGELFF.

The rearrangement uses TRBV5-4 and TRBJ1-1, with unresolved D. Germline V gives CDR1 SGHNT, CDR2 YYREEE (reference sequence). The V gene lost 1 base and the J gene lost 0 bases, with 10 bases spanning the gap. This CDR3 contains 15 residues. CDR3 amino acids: CASSLWSRMNTEAFF. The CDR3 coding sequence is TGTGCCAGCAGCTTGTGGTCCAGAATGAACACTGAAGCTTTCTTT.

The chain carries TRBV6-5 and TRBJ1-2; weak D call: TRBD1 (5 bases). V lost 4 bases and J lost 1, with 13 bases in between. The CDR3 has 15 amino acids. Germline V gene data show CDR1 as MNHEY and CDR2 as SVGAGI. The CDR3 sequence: CASSSRQGLNYGYTF. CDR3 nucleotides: TGTGCCAGCAGTTCTCGCCAGGGACTTAACTATGGCTACACCTTC.

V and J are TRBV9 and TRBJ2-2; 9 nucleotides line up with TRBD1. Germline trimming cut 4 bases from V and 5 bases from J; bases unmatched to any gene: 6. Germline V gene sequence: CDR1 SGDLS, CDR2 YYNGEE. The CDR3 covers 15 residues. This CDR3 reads CASSSPDRGTGELFF. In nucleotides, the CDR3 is TGTGCCAGCAGCTCACCGGACAGGGGTACCGGGGAGCTGTTTTTT.

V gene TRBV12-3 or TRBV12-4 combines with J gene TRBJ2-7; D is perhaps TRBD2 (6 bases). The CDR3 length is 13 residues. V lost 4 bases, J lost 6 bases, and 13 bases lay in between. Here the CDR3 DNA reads TGTGCCAGCAGTTCCGGGGGTGCGGGCGAGCAGTACTTC. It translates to CASSSGGAGEQYF.

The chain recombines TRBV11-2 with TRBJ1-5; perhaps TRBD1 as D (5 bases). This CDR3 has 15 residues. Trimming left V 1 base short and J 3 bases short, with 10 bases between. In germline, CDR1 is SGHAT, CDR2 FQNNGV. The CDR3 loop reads CASSLAAGINQPQHF. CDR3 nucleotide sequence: TGTGCCAGCAGCTTAGCCGCAGGGATCAATCAGCCCCAGCATTTT.

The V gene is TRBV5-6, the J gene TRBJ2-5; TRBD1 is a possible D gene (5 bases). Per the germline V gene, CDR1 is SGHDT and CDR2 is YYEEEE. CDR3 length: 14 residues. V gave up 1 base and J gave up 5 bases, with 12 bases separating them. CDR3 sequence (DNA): TGTGCCAGCAGCTTGAGTCAGGGTTCCGAGACCCAGTACTTC. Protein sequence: CASSLSQGSETQYF.

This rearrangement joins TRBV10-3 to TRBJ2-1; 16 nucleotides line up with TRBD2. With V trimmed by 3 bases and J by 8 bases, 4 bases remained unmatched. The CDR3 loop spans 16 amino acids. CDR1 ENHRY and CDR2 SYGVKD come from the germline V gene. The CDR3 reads CAISDSGTSGGDEQFF. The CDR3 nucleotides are TGTGCCATCAGTGATTCCGGGACTAGCGGGGGGGATGAGCAGTTCTTC.

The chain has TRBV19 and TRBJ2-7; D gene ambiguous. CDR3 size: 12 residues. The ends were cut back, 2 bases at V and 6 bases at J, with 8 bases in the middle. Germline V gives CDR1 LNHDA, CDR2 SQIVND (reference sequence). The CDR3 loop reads CASSIPSGEQYF. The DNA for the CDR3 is TGTGCCAGTAGTATACCTAGTGGCGAGCAGTACTTC.

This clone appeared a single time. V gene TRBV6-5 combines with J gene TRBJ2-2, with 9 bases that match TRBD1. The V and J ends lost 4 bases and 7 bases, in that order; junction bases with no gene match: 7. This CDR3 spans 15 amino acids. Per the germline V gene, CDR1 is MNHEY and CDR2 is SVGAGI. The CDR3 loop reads CASSLTGGRGGELFF. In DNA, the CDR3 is TGTGCCAGCAGTTTAACAGGGGGCCGGGGCGGGGAGCTGTTTTTT.

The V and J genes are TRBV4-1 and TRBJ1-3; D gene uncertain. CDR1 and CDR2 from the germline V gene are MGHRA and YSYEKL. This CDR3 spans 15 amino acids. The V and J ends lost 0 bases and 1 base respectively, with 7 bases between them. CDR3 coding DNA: TGCGCCAGCAGCCAAGATCTATCTTCTGGAAACACCATATATTTT. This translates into CASSQDLSSGNTIYF.

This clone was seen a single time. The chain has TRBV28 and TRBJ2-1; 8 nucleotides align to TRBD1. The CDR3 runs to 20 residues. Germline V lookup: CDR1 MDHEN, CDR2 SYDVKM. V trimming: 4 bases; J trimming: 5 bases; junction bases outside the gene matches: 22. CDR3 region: CASSSPLEVNRGVTDNEQFF. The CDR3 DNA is TGTGCCAGCAGTTCACCCCTGGAGGTAAACAGGGGGGTCACGGACAATGAGCAGTTCTTC.

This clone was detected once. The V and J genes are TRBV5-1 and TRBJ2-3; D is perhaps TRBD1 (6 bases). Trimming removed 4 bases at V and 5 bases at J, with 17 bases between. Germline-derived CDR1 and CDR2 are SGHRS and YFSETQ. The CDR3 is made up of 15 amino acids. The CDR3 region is CASSLNRASRDTQYF. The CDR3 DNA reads TGCGCCAGCAGCCTCAACAGGGCCTCAAGAGATACGCAGTATTTT.

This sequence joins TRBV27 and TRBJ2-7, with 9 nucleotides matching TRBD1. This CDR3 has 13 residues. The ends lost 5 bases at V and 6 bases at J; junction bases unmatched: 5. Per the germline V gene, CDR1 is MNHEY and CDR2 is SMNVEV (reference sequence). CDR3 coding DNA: TGTGCCAGCAGTACAGGGGGCATTGGCGAGCAGTACTTC. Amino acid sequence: CASSTGGIGEQYF.

CDR3 DNA: TGTGCCACCCCTGATTGGCGGCTTATCTATGGCTACACCTTC. It specifies CATPDWRLIYGYTF. The chain has TRBV24-1 and TRBJ1-2; D call uncertain. This CDR3 spans 14 amino acids. The V end lost 9 bases, the J end lost 4 bases, and 17 bases lay between the germline ends. Germline CDR1 KGHDR, CDR2 SFDVKD.

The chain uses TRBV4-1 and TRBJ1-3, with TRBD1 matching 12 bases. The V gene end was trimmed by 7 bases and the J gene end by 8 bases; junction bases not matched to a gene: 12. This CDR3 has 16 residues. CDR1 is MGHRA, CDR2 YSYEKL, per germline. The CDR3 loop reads CASTRDRGPRADTIYF. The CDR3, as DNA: TGCGCCAGCACCCGGGACAGGGGGCCCCGGGCAGACACCATATATTTT.